This TCR beta chain was captured in a study of T cells after posttransplantation cyclophosphamide. General observations from the study: Tissue-infiltrating T cells from skin or gut overlapped little with blood T cells. TRB clonality was highly associated with recipient CMV seropositivity and reactivation. Later post-transplant blood repertoires were often dominated by donor CD8+ memory clones.

Assay used: immunoSEQ multiplex PCR; TCRdb lists only in-frame clones, some missing. The sample lists roughly 4,600 clones, roughly four fifths occurring once. Controls had myeloablative marrow grafts with methotrexate and calcineurin inhibitor, sampled at 1 year. Details on this clone: Antigen: not known.

The junction had 7 bases not matched to a gene; V was cut back by 3 bases and J by 5 bases. Per germline, CDR1 SGHRS and CDR2 YFSETQ. The CDR3 length is 15 residues. The chain joins TRBV5-1 to TRBJ1-1; 10 bases are shared with TRBD1. This specimen was PBMCs, taken after an allogeneic stem cell transplant with a calcineurin inhibitor and methotrexate. The TCR sequence derives from a male patient in his 40s who received an allogeneic stem cell transplant from an unrelated donor, was CMV-positive, and had chronic GVHD only. Some of the T cells might come from the graft donor. The CDR3 sequence: CASSSRDRGQTEAFF. The DNA of the CDR3 is TGCGCCAGCAGCTCCCGCGACAGGGGGCAGACTGAAGCTTTCTTT. The entire variable domain, with the rest obtained from reference TRBV5-1 and TRBJ1-1, is as follows: KAGVTQTPRYLIKTRGQQVTLSCSPISGHRSVSWYQQTPGQGLQFLFEYFSETQRNKGNFPGRFSGRQFSNSRSEMNVSTLELGDSALYLCASSSRDRGQTEAFFGQGTRLTVV.